Listed below are T cell receptor beta chains from one sample, sequenced in a study of neurological immune-mediated disorders. TCRdb re-derived calls from the 5' RACE reads in MiXCR, one entry per CDR3 protein. The data contain 64,000 or so distinct CDR3 sequences, roughly a tenth of them singletons. Material for sequencing was PBMCs. These receptor sequences come from a young man in good health. The CDR3 runs from the conserved cysteine through the conserved F or W. Each record gives: D gene, V gene, J gene, CDR3 length, clone size, CDR3 DNA, CDR3 protein. The D gene is left open where the match is weak. The size of a clone is reported for some rows only, either as once, few or many, or as a class for expanded clones.

>TRBD2|TRBV10-3|TRBJ2-7|15|many
TGTGCCATCAGTGACGTAGCGGGAGGACACTACGAGCAGTACTTC
CAISDVAGGHYEQYF
>-|TRBV2|TRBJ2-1|12|many
TGTGCCAGCAGGAACCAGGGGAATGAGCAGTTCTTC
CASRNQGNEQFF
>-|TRBV12-3/TRBV12-4|TRBJ2-1|15|many
TGTGCCAGCATACCCGGAAGAGGATCCTACAATGAGCAGTTCTTC
CASIPGRGSYNEQFF
>-|TRBV29-1|TRBJ1-1|14|many
TGCAGCGTGGGGGCTGGGAGGACCCGACCTGAAGCTTTCTTT
CSVGAGRTRPEAFF
>TRBD1|TRBV5-1|TRBJ1-1|17|-
TGCGCCAGCAGCTTAACGGGACGGCAGGGGGCTGACACTGAAGCTTTTTTT
CASSLTGRQGADTEAFF
>TRBD1|TRBV27|TRBJ1-2|14|many
TGTGCCAGCAGCTCCCGGACAGGGGGTTACGGCTACACCTTC
CASSSRTGGYGYTF
>-|TRBV18|TRBJ2-7|12|many
TGTGCCAGCTCACCCCTGTCGGACGAGCAGTACTTC
CASSPLSDEQYF
>-|TRBV20-1|TRBJ1-1|12|many
TGCAGTGCTAGAAAACACGGTCGGGAAGCTTTCTTT
CSARKHGREAFF
>TRBD2|TRBV6-6|TRBJ2-5|16|many
TGTGCCAGCAGTACGTCCCTAGCGGGAGCCCAAGAGACCCAGTACTTC
CASSTSLAGAQETQYF
>-|TRBV5-1|TRBJ2-1|15|many
TGCGCCAGCAGCTTGTACCCGGAGTCCTACAATGAGCAGTTCTTC
CASSLYPESYNEQFF
>-|TRBV18|TRBJ2-6|14|many
TGTGCCAGCAGGCGGGACTCTGGGGCCAACGTCCTGACTTTC
CASRRDSGANVLTF
>-|TRBV5-1|TRBJ2-3|12|many
TGCGCCAGCAGCTTGGACAGGGATACGCAGTATTTT
CASSLDRDTQYF
>TRBD2|TRBV5-1|TRBJ2-1|15|many
TGCGCCAGCAGCTTACTAGCGGGAGAGTATAATGAGCAGTTCTTC
CASSLLAGEYNEQFF
>TRBD2|TRBV5-1|TRBJ2-2|16|many
TGCGCCAGCAGCTTACTAGCGGGAGAGGGCACCGGGGAGCTGTTTTTT
CASSLLAGEGTGELFF
>-|TRBV3-1|TRBJ2-1|14|-
TGTGCCAGCAGCCTATCTCCTAGCTGGAATGAGCAGTTCTTC
CASSLSPSWNEQFF
>-|TRBV20-1|TRBJ1-4|15|many
TGCAGTGCTAGGCGGGACTACTCAACTAATGAAAAACTGTTTTTT
CSARRDYSTNEKLFF
>-|TRBV28|TRBJ1-3|15|many
TGTGCCAGCAGTCTAAACATAGGCTCTGGAAACACCATATATTTT
CASSLNIGSGNTIYF
>-|TRBV4-1|TRBJ2-6|17|many
TGCGCCAGCAGCCAAGATCCGGAGGACTCTGGGGCCAACGTCCTGACTTTC
CASSQDPEDSGANVLTF
>-|TRBV12-3/TRBV12-4|TRBJ2-7|12|many
TGTGCCAGCAGTCCGGCCGATTACGAGCAGTACTTC
CASSPADYEQYF
>TRBD2|TRBV19|TRBJ2-3|15|many
TGTGCCAGTAGTATCCAGCGGGGAGCAACAGATACGCAGTATTTT
CASSIQRGATDTQYF
>TRBD1|TRBV20-1|TRBJ1-5|16|many
TGCAGTGCTATCCCGGGACAGGGTTCTCTTGGGCAGCCCCAGCATTTT
CSAIPGQGSLGQPQHF
>TRBD1|TRBV12-3/TRBV12-4|TRBJ2-7|15|few
TGTGCCAGCAAACCCGCCGGGACAGGGAATGGGGAGCAGTACTTC
CASKPAGTGNGEQYF
>TRBD2|TRBV29-1|TRBJ2-7|15|many
TGCAGCGTTGAATTGACCAGCGGGGGCTCCTACGAGCAGTACTTC
CSVELTSGGSYEQYF
>TRBD1|TRBV12-3/TRBV12-4|TRBJ2-4|18|-
TGTGCCAGCAGTTTCGGGACAGGGGCCTTACTAGCCAAAAACATTCAGTACTTC
CASSFGTGALLAKNIQYF
>-|TRBV5-1|TRBJ2-7|11|-
TGCGCCAGCAGCTTGGAGTACGAGCAGTACTTC
CASSLEYEQYF
>TRBD1|TRBV29-1|TRBJ1-4|15|many
TGCAGCGTGCGACAGGGTTCGGCAACTAATGAAAAACTGTTTTTT
CSVRQGSATNEKLFF
>TRBD2|TRBV7-2|TRBJ2-3|17|many
TGTGCCAGCAGCCTGGGACTAGCGGGCTACCGCACAGATACGCAGTATTTT
CASSLGLAGYRTDTQYF
>TRBD1|TRBV5-1|TRBJ2-5|15|-
TGCGCCAGCAGCTTCGGGACAGGGGAGTTCGAGACCCAGTACTTC
CASSFGTGEFETQYF
>TRBD2|TRBV5-1|TRBJ2-4|19|many
TGCGCCAGGCACTGGGCTAGCGGGAGAAGCGACATGGCCAAAAACATTCAGTACTTC
CARHWASGRSDMAKNIQYF
>-|TRBV3-1|TRBJ2-7|12|once
TGTGCCAGCAGCCTTGACTCCGACGAGCAGTACTTC
CASSLDSDEQYF
>TRBD1|TRBV5-8|TRBJ1-5|15|-
TGTGCCAGCAGCTTATGGACAGGGGGCAATCAGCCCCAGCATTTT
CASSLWTGGNQPQHF
>-|TRBV18|TRBJ2-3|15|many
TGTGCCAGCTCACCGGCCAGGGCCCTCACAGATACGCAGTATTTT
CASSPARALTDTQYF
>TRBD1|TRBV29-1|TRBJ1-4|12|few
TGCAGCGTTAAGGGGACAGGAGAAAAACTGTTTTTT
CSVKGTGEKLFF
>-|TRBV27|TRBJ1-5|12|many
TGTGCCAGCGGGATAGGATGGCAGCCCCAGCATTTT
CASGIGWQPQHF
>TRBD1|TRBV5-1|TRBJ1-3|15|many
TGCGCCAGCAGCCTACAGGGGTCCTCTGGAAACACCATATATTTT
CASSLQGSSGNTIYF
>TRBD2|TRBV5-5|TRBJ2-1|14|many
TGTGCCAGCAGCGGGACTAGCGGTTACAATGAGCAGTTCTTC
CASSGTSGYNEQFF
>-|TRBV5-1|TRBJ2-7|15|many
TGCGCCAGCAGCCGAGGGACTGTCAATTCGTACGAGCAGTACTTC
CASSRGTVNSYEQYF
>TRBD2|TRBV29-1|TRBJ2-1|13|many
TGCAGCGTTGCCCCGGGAGGGCCCTATGAGCAGTTCTTC
CSVAPGGPYEQFF
>-|TRBV24-1|TRBJ2-7|14|many
TGTGCCACCAGTGATTCCCTAAGCTCCTACGAGCAGTACTTC
CATSDSLSSYEQYF
>TRBD2|TRBV7-3|TRBJ2-1|16|many
TGTGCCAGCAGCTTAACGAGGGCGGGAGTGGGAAATGAGCAGTTCTTC
CASSLTRAGVGNEQFF
>-|TRBV7-2|TRBJ1-4|15|-
TGTGCCAGCAGCCCGGGGACTTTGGTTAATGAAAAACTGTTTTTT
CASSPGTLVNEKLFF
>-|TRBV20-1|TRBJ1-1|14|many
TGCAGTGCCATACCGACAGGCCCCAACACTGAAGCTTTCTTT
CSAIPTGPNTEAFF
>-|TRBV7-3|TRBJ1-2|13|many
TGTGCCAGCAGCTCCTTCCCCCTTTATGGCTACACCTTC
CASSSFPLYGYTF
>-|TRBV5-1|TRBJ1-2|12|many
TGCGCCAGCAGCTTGGAAGGGTTTGGCTACACCTTC
CASSLEGFGYTF